The clone carrying this T cell receptor beta chain was recorded at least ten times. The time point: sample taken at primary tumor resection. A total of under 80 untreated early-stage non-small cell lung cancer patients served as donors. The library protocol tagged each TCR cDNA with a unique molecular identifier. From the 5' RACE reads, TCRdb called clonotypes with MiXCR, one entry per CDR3 protein. Found here are around 10,000 distinct CDR3 sequences, roughly 3.7% of them singletons; the top ten hold around 50%. These data originate in a study of spatial heterogeneity in lung cancer. Germline V gene lookup returns CDR1 MDHEN and CDR2 SYDVKM. V shed 5 bases and J shed 4 bases, with 14 bases lying between them. This CDR3 has 15 residues.

The rearrangement uses TRBV28 and TRBJ2-2; the D is unclear. Sequencing was performed on PBMCs, taken at surgery. This receptor was obtained from a female donor with early-stage non-small cell lung cancer. In DNA, the CDR3 is TGTGCCAGCAGTCCTGCGATCGCCGCCACCGGGGAGCTGTTTTTT. Translating gives CASSPAIAATGELFF.